This T cell receptor beta chain was identified in a study of T cell responses to AZD1222 COVID-19 vaccine. Profiled with immunoSEQ multiplex PCR; TCRdb holds only in-frame clones, not every one. Counted here are approximately 150,000 clones, about 90% occurring once; the ten biggest clones make up roughly 7.5%. Of note for this clone: Its target is unknown.

This CDR3 contains 15 residues. The germline V gene has CDR1 MDHEN and CDR2 SYDVKM. Trimming at V came to 5 bases and at J to 1 base, leaving 4 bases not matched to a gene. Regarding the study as a whole: Epitopes outside B.1.351 and B.1.1.7 mutated regions reportedly drew nearly half of spike TCRs. Just a handful of AZD1222 recipients tested seropositive at baseline. The sample set comprised mostly white British donors with more females, and clonal diversity was possibly underestimated.

The receptor comes from an adult who received the MenACWY meningococcal vaccine as a control. The starting material was peripheral blood, obtained 28 days after the second dose of the MenACWY control vaccine. The V call is TRBV28, the J call TRBJ2-3; 9 bases align to TRBD2. CDR3 loop: CASSPWTSGTDTQYF. In DNA, the CDR3 is TGTGCCAGCAGTCCTTGGACTAGCGGCACAGATACGCAGTATTTT.